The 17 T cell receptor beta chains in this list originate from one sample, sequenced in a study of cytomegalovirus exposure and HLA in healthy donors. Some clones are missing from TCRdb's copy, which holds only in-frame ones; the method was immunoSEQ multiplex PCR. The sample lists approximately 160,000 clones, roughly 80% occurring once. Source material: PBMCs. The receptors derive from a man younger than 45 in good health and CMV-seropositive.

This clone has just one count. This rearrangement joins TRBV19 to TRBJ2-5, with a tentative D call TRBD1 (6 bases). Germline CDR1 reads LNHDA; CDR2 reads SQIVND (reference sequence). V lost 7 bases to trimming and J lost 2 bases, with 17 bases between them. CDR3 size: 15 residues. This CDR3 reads CASTPDRDLQETQYF. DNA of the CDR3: TGTGCCAGTACCCCGGACAGAGATCTGCAAGAGACCCAGTACTTC. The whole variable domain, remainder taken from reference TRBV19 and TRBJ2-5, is DGGITQSPKYLFRKEGQNVTLSCEQNLNHDAMYWYRQDPGQGLRLIYYSQIVNDFQKGDIAEGYSVSREKKESFPLTVTSAQKNPTAFYLCASTPDRDLQETQYFGPGTRLLVL.

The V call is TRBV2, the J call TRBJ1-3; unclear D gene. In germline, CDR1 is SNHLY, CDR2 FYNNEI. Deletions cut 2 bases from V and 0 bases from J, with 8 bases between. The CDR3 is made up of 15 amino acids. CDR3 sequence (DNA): TGTGCCAGCAGTGAAATACAGCTCTCTGGAAACACCATATATTTT. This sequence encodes CASSEIQLSGNTIYF. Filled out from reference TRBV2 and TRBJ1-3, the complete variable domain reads EPEVTQTPSHQVTQMGQEVILRCVPISNHLYFYWYRQILGQKVEFLVSFYNNEISEKSEIFDDQFSVERPDGSNFTLKIRSTKLEDSAMYFCASSEIQLSGNTIYFGEGSWLTVV.

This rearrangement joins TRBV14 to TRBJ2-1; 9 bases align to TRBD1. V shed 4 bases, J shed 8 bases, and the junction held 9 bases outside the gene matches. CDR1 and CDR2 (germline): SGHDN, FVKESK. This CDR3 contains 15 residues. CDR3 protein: CASSLGDRVAYEQFF. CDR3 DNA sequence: TGTGCCAGCAGCCTTGGGGACAGGGTAGCATATGAGCAGTTCTTC.

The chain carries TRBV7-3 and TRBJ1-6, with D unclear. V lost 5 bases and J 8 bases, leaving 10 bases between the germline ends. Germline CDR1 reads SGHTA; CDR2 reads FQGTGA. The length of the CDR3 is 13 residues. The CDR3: CASSQTRDSPLHF. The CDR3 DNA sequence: TGTGCCAGCAGCCAAACTAGAGATTCACCCCTCCACTTT.

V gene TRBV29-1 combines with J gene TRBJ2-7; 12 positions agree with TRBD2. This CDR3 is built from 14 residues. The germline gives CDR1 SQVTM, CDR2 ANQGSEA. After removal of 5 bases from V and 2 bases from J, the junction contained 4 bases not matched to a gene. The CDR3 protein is CSVRTSGVTYEQYF. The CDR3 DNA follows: TGCAGCGTTAGGACTAGCGGGGTAACCTACGAGCAGTACTTC.

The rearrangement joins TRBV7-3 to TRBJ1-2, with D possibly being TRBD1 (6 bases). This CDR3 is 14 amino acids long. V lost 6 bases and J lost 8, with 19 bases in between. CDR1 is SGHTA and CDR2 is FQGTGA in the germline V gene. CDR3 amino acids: CASRGGGASWGYTF. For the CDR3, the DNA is TGTGCCAGCAGAGGAGGGGGGGCTTCCTGGGGCTACACCTTC.

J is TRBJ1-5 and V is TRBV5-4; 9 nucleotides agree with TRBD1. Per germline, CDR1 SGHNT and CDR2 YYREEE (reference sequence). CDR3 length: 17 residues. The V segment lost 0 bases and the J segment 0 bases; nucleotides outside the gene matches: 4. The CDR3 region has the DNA TGTGCCAGCAGCTTGGACAGGGGGCTGGGTAGCAATCAGCCCCAGCATTTT. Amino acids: CASSLDRGLGSNQPQHF.

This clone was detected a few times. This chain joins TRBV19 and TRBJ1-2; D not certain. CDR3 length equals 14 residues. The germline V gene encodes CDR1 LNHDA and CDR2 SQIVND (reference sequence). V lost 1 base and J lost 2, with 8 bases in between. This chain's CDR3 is CASSIVGRNYGYTF. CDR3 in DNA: TGTGCCAGTAGTATAGTTGGCAGAAACTATGGCTACACCTTC.

Here the CDR3 DNA reads TGTGCCAGCAGCCCCCGCGGGGACGGGACCTACGAGCAGTACTTC. It codes for CASSPRGDGTYEQYF. The chain uses TRBV27 and TRBJ2-7, with D tentatively TRBD2 (6 bases). The CDR3 is made up of 15 amino acids. Trimming shortened V by 6 bases and J by 2 bases, and 17 bases separated the two germline ends. Looked up from germline, CDR1 is MNHEY and CDR2 is SMNVEV (reference sequence).

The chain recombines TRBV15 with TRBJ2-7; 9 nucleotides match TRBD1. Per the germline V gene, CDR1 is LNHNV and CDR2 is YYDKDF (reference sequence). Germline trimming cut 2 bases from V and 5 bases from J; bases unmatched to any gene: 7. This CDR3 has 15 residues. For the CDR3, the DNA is TGTGCCACCAGCAGAACCGGGACAGGGCTGGACGAGCAGTACTTC. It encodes CATSRTGTGLDEQYF.

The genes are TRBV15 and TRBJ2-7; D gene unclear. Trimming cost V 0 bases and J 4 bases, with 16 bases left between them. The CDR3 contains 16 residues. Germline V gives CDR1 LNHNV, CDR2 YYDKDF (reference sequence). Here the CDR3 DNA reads TGTGCCACCAGCAGAGATGTGCTGGGCTCGGCGTACGAGCAGTACTTC. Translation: CATSRDVLGSAYEQYF.

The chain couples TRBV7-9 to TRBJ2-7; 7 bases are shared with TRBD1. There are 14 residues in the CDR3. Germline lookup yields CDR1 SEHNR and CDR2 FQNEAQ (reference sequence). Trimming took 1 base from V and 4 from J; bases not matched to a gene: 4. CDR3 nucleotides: TGTGCCAGCAGCTTAGGAGGGGGCCATTACGAGCAGTACTTC. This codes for CASSLGGGHYEQYF.

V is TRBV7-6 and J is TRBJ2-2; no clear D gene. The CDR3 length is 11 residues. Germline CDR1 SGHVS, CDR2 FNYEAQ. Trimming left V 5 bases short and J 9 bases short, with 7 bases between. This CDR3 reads CASSPQRELFF. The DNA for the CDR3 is TGTGCCAGCAGCCCCCAGAGGGAGCTGTTTTTT.

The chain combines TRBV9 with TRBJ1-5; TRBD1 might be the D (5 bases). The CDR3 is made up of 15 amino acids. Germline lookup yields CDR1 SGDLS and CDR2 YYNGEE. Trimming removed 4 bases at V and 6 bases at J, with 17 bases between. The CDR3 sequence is CASSPENQGGQPQHF. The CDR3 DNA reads TGTGCCAGCAGCCCCGAGAATCAGGGTGGTCAGCCCCAGCATTTT.

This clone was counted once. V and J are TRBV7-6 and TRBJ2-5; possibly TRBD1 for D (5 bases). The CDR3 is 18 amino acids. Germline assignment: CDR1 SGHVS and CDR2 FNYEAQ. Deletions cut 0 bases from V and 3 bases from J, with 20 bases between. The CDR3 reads CASSLAEWPDWGEETQYF. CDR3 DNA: TGTGCCAGCAGCTTAGCGGAATGGCCCGATTGGGGCGAAGAGACCCAGTACTTC.

CDR3 in amino acids: CASSLSEGYGYTF. Here the CDR3 DNA reads TGTGCCAGCAGCTTAAGTGAGGGCTATGGCTACACCTTC. The chain joins TRBV7-2 to TRBJ1-2; D uncertain. Trimming left V 2 bases short and J 4 bases short, with 8 bases between. The germline gives CDR1 SGHTA, CDR2 FQGNSA. This CDR3 is 13 amino acids long. Using reference TRBV7-2 and TRBJ1-2 for the parts outside the CDR3, the full variable domain is GAGVSQSPSNKVTEKGKDVELRCDPISGHTALYWYRQSLGQGLEFLIYFQGNSAPDKSGLPSDRFSAERTGGSVSTLTIQRTQQEDSAVYLCASSLSEGYGYTFGSGTRLTVV.

CDR3 loop: CASSPLLAGGTNEKLFF. CDR3 bases: TGTGCCAGCAGCCCCCTTCTGGCGGGGGGGACTAATGAAAAACTGTTTTTT. The chain combines TRBV4-2 with TRBJ1-4, with a weak D call TRBD1 (5 bases). Germline V gives CDR1 LGHNA, CDR2 YNFKEQ. The V end lost 4 bases, the J end lost 2 bases, and 17 bases lay between the germline ends. The CDR3 consists of 17 residues.